The 30 T cell receptor beta chains below all came from one sample that was sequenced in a study of T cell changes during pregnancy in multiple sclerosis. Generated by immunoSEQ multiplex PCR, the TCRdb table keeps only in-frame clones and is missing some. The sample lists tens of thousands of clones; about 89% were seen once. The specimen comprised CD8+ T cells from peripheral blood mononuclear cells, sampled in the third trimester of pregnancy. Receptors were obtained from a female donor with multiple sclerosis, enrolled in a pregnancy study.

This clone was seen once. This sequence joins TRBV5-1 and TRBJ2-1; 7 nucleotides align to TRBD1. The V gene's germline CDR1 is SGHRS and CDR2 YFSETQ. V lost 7 bases and J lost 2; bases outside the gene matches: 9. This CDR3 has 15 residues. Here the CDR3 reads CASAIGGQAYNEQFF. CDR3 in DNA: TGCGCCAGCGCTATAGGCGGACAGGCCTACAATGAGCAGTTCTTC.

The J gene is TRBJ1-1, the V gene TRBV7-2; no firm D call. This CDR3 comprises 14 residues. The germline V gene encodes CDR1 SGHTA and CDR2 FQGNSA. V was pared by 5 bases and J by 0 bases, with 10 bases between. The DNA for the CDR3 is TGTGCCAGCAGCCCGGGTCTTCTGAACACTGAAGCTTTCTTT. Encoded protein: CASSPGLLNTEAFF.

By sample fraction, this clone is medium-sized. The chain employs TRBV19 and TRBJ2-1; tentatively, D is TRBD2 (6 bases). The CDR3 totals 15 residues. Trimming took off 3 bases at V and 4 bases at J, with 13 bases between the two ends. Per germline, CDR1 LNHDA and CDR2 SQIVND (reference sequence). CDR3 loop: CASSMGSGDYNEQFF. The CDR3 DNA reads TGTGCCAGTAGTATGGGGTCGGGGGATTACAATGAGCAGTTCTTC.

The chain is built from TRBV10-3 and TRBJ2-3; the match to TRBD2 covers 12 bases. The CDR3 spans 15 residues. Germline V gene data show CDR1 as ENHRY and CDR2 as SYGVKD. J gave up 0 bases and V 11 bases, and 6 bases lay outside the gene matches. The CDR3 DNA is TGTGCCGTGGGACTAGCGGGCTCTAGCACAGATACGCAGTATTTT. Translation: CAVGLAGSSTDTQYF.

The chain couples TRBV19 to TRBJ2-5; 11 bases are a match to TRBD2. Per germline, CDR1 LNHDA and CDR2 SQIVND (reference sequence). The V and J ends lost 4 bases and 3 bases, in that order; junction bases with no gene match: 4. The CDR3 runs to 15 residues. The CDR3 protein is CASSRTSGPKETQYF. CDR3 in DNA: TGTGCCAGTAGTAGGACTAGCGGGCCTAAAGAGACCCAGTACTTC.

This clone was counted between two and nine times. The rearrangement uses TRBV2 and TRBJ2-5, with 15 bases fitting TRBD2. CDR3 length: 16 residues. V was clipped by 6 bases and J by 5 bases; unmatched bases: 7. Germline CDR1 and CDR2: SNHLY and FYNNEI. The CDR3 spells CASRPGTSGRRETQYF. CDR3 bases: TGTGCCAGCAGACCCGGGACTAGCGGGAGGAGGGAGACCCAGTACTTC.

This chain uses TRBV19 with TRBJ2-1, with D possibly matching TRBD1 (5 bases). Trimming removed 3 bases at V and 8 bases at J, with 20 bases between. The germline V gene encodes CDR1 LNHDA and CDR2 SQIVND (reference sequence). This CDR3 is built from 16 residues. CDR3 protein: CASSMGRGKRFDEQFF. CDR3 DNA: TGTGCCAGTAGTATGGGTAGGGGAAAGAGGTTCGATGAGCAGTTCTTC.

The rearrangement links TRBV5-6 to TRBJ2-4; D remains ambiguous. The germline V gene encodes CDR1 SGHDT and CDR2 YYEEEE. This CDR3 region has 15 residues. Trimming cost V 0 bases and J 2 bases, with 9 bases left between them. CDR3 amino acids: CASSLATVTKNIQYF. The CDR3 DNA sequence: TGTGCCAGCAGCTTGGCCACGGTTACCAAAAACATTCAGTACTTC.

The rearrangement links TRBV2 to TRBJ1-1; D gene ambiguous. Trimming took 3 bases from V and 1 from J, leaving 15 bases between them. This CDR3 is 16 amino acids long. Germline CDR1 SNHLY, CDR2 FYNNEI. The CDR3 protein is CASSDYRKMENTEAFF. DNA of the CDR3: TGTGCCAGCAGTGATTACAGAAAAATGGAGAACACTGAAGCTTTCTTT.

This rearrangement joins TRBV7-2 to TRBJ1-2; D unresolved. Per germline, CDR1 SGHTA and CDR2 FQGNSA. There are 14 residues in the CDR3. Deletions cut 3 bases from V and 1 base from J, with 9 bases between. CDR3 sequence: CASSFLVNNYGYTF. The CDR3 DNA reads TGTGCCAGCAGCTTCTTAGTCAATAACTATGGCTACACCTTC.

J is TRBJ2-6 and V is TRBV4-1, with D possibly matching TRBD2 (5 bases). Per the germline V gene, CDR1 is MGHRA and CDR2 is YSYEKL. The germline V and J ends were trimmed by 0 bases and 2 bases, with 5 bases remaining between them. CDR3 length equals 15 residues. The CDR3 spells CASSQEEAGANVLTF. The CDR3 bases are TGCGCCAGCAGCCAAGAGGAGGCTGGGGCCAACGTCCTGACTTTC.

This clone was seen once. The rearrangement links TRBV7-8 to TRBJ2-1, with 9 positions matching TRBD2. CDR3 length: 15 residues. Germline V gene data show CDR1 as SGHVS and CDR2 as FQNEAQ. The V and J ends lost 5 bases and 9 bases, in that order; junction bases with no gene match: 11. CDR3 residues: CASSPQRAGGPEQFF. CDR3 coding DNA: TGTGCCAGCAGCCCCCAAAGGGCGGGAGGGCCTGAGCAGTTCTTC.

The V and J genes are TRBV4-1 and TRBJ1-2, with no clear D. The germline CDR1 and CDR2 sequences are MGHRA and YSYEKL. This CDR3 has 11 amino acids. The V gene lost 5 bases and the J gene lost 7 bases, with 8 bases spanning the gap. The CDR3 protein is CASSTSGGYTF. The CDR3 region has the DNA TGCGCCAGCAGCACCAGTGGTGGCTACACCTTC.

This chain uses TRBV2 with TRBJ2-1; D uncertain. CDR1 and CDR2 from the germline V gene are SNHLY and FYNNEI. The CDR3 sequence is 12 residues long. Trimming took 5 bases from V and 8 from J, leaving 10 bases between them. In DNA form, the CDR3 reads TGTGCCAGCAGTCTGGGCCAGGATGAGCAGTTCTTC. It codes for CASSLGQDEQFF.

The J gene is TRBJ2-3, the V gene TRBV2; TRBD2 matches at 9 bases. The CDR3 has 14 residues. The V and J ends lost 4 bases and 1 base, in that order; junction bases with no gene match: 0. CDR1 SNHLY and CDR2 FYNNEI come from the germline V gene. CDR3 DNA: TGTGCCAGCAGTGGACTAGCGGGCACAGATACGCAGTATTTT. Residues: CASSGLAGTDTQYF.

The V call is TRBV7-3, the J call TRBJ1-6, with TRBD1 matching 7 bases. This CDR3 comprises 14 residues. The J segment lost 4 bases and the V segment lost 4 bases, leaving 1 base of the junction unmatched. In germline, CDR1 is SGHTA, CDR2 FQGTGA. Here the CDR3 reads CASSSGQYNSPLHF. The CDR3 nucleotides are TGTGCCAGCAGCTCGGGACAGTATAATTCACCCCTCCACTTT.

The J gene is TRBJ2-2, the V gene TRBV19; TRBD1 matches at 7 bases. The germline V gene has CDR1 LNHDA and CDR2 SQIVND (reference sequence). V dropped 8 bases and J dropped 3; count of bases not matched to a gene: 3. The CDR3 sequence is 13 residues long. The CDR3, as DNA: TGTGCCAGTCACACAGGGGACACCGGGGAGCTGTTTTTT. Translated, it gives CASHTGDTGELFF.

As DNA, the CDR3 is TGTGCCAGCAGCGCACCATGGGGACAGAGCTCTGGAAACACCATATATTTT. Translation gives CASSAPWGQSSGNTIYF. The V call is TRBV9, the J call TRBJ1-3, with 7 bases lining up with TRBD1. The ends lost 3 bases at V and 0 bases at J; junction bases unmatched: 9. Per the germline V gene, CDR1 is SGDLS and CDR2 is YYNGEE. The CDR3 loop spans 17 amino acids.

The chain uses TRBV9 and TRBJ1-2, with D tentatively TRBD1 (6 bases). Deletions cut 5 bases from V and 3 bases from J, with 8 bases between. The CDR3 has 12 residues. From germline, CDR1 is SGDLS and CDR2 YYNGEE. CDR3 DNA sequence: TGTGCCAGCAGGGGGGCGGACTATGGCTACACCTTC. This sequence encodes CASRGADYGYTF.

V usage is TRBV5-1 and J usage is TRBJ1-6; no clear D. Germline V CDR1 and CDR2: SGHRS, YFSETQ. The CDR3 has 19 residues. V gave up 4 bases and J gave up 0 bases, with 20 bases separating them. The DNA of the CDR3 is TGCGCCAGCAGCCCCCACAGCCTTGCGGGAAGCTCCTATAATTCACCCCTCCACTTT. Translated, it gives CASSPHSLAGSSYNSPLHF.

The chain has TRBV4-2 and TRBJ2-7; 9 bases are a match to TRBD2. CDR3 length: 16 amino acids. The V segment lost 0 bases and the J segment 4 bases; nucleotides outside the gene matches: 7. Germline values: CDR1 LGHNA, CDR2 YNFKEQ. CDR3 DNA: TGTGCCAGCAGCCAAGATCTAGGTCTAGCGGGATACGAGCAGTACTTC. Translated, it gives CASSQDLGLAGYEQYF.

This clone appeared a few times. The rearrangement uses TRBV7-2 and TRBJ2-7, with TRBD1 matching over 10 bases. This CDR3 spans 15 amino acids. Germline V gene lookup returns CDR1 SGHTA and CDR2 FQGNSA. Germline trimming cut 5 bases from V and 5 bases from J; bases unmatched to any gene: 9. CDR3 DNA: TGTGCCAGCAGCCCCGGGACAGGGGTTCTCGACGAGCAGTACTTC. Protein product: CASSPGTGVLDEQYF.

This clone was seen only a few times. The V call is TRBV11-2, the J call TRBJ2-2, with TRBD1 identical over 10 bases. V lost 5 bases, J lost 7 bases, and 10 bases stayed unmatched. CDR3 length: 16 residues. Germline lookup yields CDR1 SGHAT and CDR2 FQNNGV. In nucleotides, the CDR3 is TGTGCCAGCAGCCTCCGGACGACAGGGGGCGACGGGGAGCTGTTTTTT. Its protein product is CASSLRTTGGDGELFF.

This chain links TRBV2 with TRBJ1-4; tentative D call: TRBD1 (5 bases). Germline V lookup: CDR1 SNHLY, CDR2 FYNNEI. V dropped 7 bases and J dropped 4 bases, with 16 bases sitting between them. The CDR3 spans 15 residues. As DNA, the CDR3 is TGTGCCAGCACAAGCCAGGGCCACAGTAATGAAAAACTGTTTTTT. This translates into CASTSQGHSNEKLFF.

The chain is built from TRBV7-9 and TRBJ2-7; 7 bases align to TRBD2. V trimming: 6 bases; J trimming: 2 bases; junction bases outside the gene matches: 7. The CDR3 sequence is 14 residues long. From germline, CDR1 is SEHNR and CDR2 FQNEAQ (reference sequence). The DNA for the CDR3 is TGTGCCAGCAGTCCTGGGGGGGGGACCTACGAGCAGTACTTC. Translated: CASSPGGGTYEQYF. The whole variable domain, filled in from reference TRBV7-9 and TRBJ2-7, reads DTGVSQNPRHKITKRGQNVTFRCDPISEHNRLYWYRQTLGQGPEFLTYFQNEAQLEKSRLLSDRFSAERPKGSFSTLEIQRTEQGDSAMYLCASSPGGGTYEQYFGPGTRLTVT.

This clone was counted between two and nine times. V usage is TRBV7-6 and J usage is TRBJ1-4; a possible D gene is TRBD1 (5 bases). Trimming took 3 bases from V and 0 from J, leaving 14 bases between them. Germline-derived CDR1 and CDR2 are SGHVS and FNYEAQ. The CDR3 has 17 amino acids. The CDR3 spells CASSFDTQGATNEKLFF. As DNA, the CDR3 is TGTGCCAGCAGCTTTGACACCCAGGGCGCAACTAATGAAAAACTGTTTTTT.

This chain links TRBV7-3 with TRBJ1-6, with no clear D. V was trimmed by 4 bases and J by 7 bases, leaving 8 bases between them. This CDR3 region has 13 residues. CDR1 and CDR2 (germline): SGHTA, FQGTGA. This chain's CDR3 is CASSSHGNSPLHF. The CDR3, as DNA: TGTGCCAGCAGCTCTCACGGGAATTCACCCCTCCACTTT.

Notes on this clone: At one end the junction does not follow the germline gene, possibly because of a read error. This chain connects TRBV2 to TRBJ1-1, with 7 bases fitting TRBD1. Germline CDR1 reads SNHLY; CDR2 reads FYNNEI. The CDR3 sequence is 10 residues long. The CDR3 region is CASRAGTEKF. CDR3 DNA: TGTGCCAGCAGAGCCGGGACAGAGAAATTT.

The V call is TRBV27, the J call TRBJ1-2; D is perhaps TRBD1 (5 bases). Trimming stripped 2 bases from V and 8 bases from J, with 18 bases between. Germline assignment: CDR1 MNHEY and CDR2 SMNVEV (reference sequence). CDR3 length: 15 amino acids. CDR3 DNA sequence: TGTGCCAGCAGTTTAACGGCAGGGCGATCGTCCGGCTACACCTTC. It yields the protein CASSLTAGRSSGYTF.

The gene calls are TRBV5-5 and TRBJ2-1; the match to TRBD2 covers 12 bases. Germline V gene sequence: CDR1 SGHKS, CDR2 YYEKEE (reference sequence). V dropped 4 bases and J dropped 3; count of bases not matched to a gene: 5. The CDR3 runs 16 residues. The CDR3 bases are TGTGCCAGCAGCCCGAGACTAGCGGGGGACTACAATGAGCAGTTCTTC. Amino acids: CASSPRLAGDYNEQFF. Variable domain in full (rest from reference TRBV5-5 and TRBJ2-1): DAGVTQSPTHLIKTRGQQVTLRCSPISGHKSVSWYQQVLGQGPQFIFQYYEKEERGRGNFPDRFSARQFPNYSSELNVNALLLGDSALYLCASSPRLAGDYNEQFFGPGTRLTVL.